The T cell receptor beta chain under discussion was sequenced for a study of blood T cell repertoires in COVID-19. About the research overall: Italy, Spain and the United States were the sources of the convalescent and acute COVID-19 samples.

Original data processing: Researchers report that nucleated cell counts were estimated from reference gene primer amplification. The method was immunoSEQ multiplex PCR; TCRdb's version includes in-frame clones alone and lacks a portion of them. The V and J calls and clone size are taken from that table; D and trimming were inferred from the DNA. Among about 300,000 clones listed, approximately 90% were seen once. The sequenced sample consisted of peripheral blood. The TCR was taken from a woman aged 25-40 years with COVID-19, enrolled during active disease.

DNA of the CDR3: TGCGCCAGCAGCCAAGCTACGGGACAGCCTTATGGCTACACCTTC. Protein product: CASSQATGQPYGYTF. The chain links TRBV4-1 to TRBJ1-2; TRBD1 agrees at 7 bases. Germline V lookup: CDR1 MGHRA, CDR2 YSYEKL. The CDR3 sequence is 15 residues long. V was pared by 1 base and J by 5 bases, with 7 bases of the junction left unmatched.